This record looks at one T cell receptor (beta chain) sequence and its context. Its antigen is still unknown. V was cut by 5 bases and J by 7 bases, with 15 bases left in between. The CDR3 runs 15 residues. CDR1 and CDR2 (germline): MDHEN, SYDVKM. The data derive from a study of T cell responses to AZD1222 COVID-19 vaccine. Study conclusions and caveats: Most donors were white British, females outnumbered males, and clonal diversity was possibly underestimated.

Assay used: immunoSEQ multiplex PCR; TCRdb lists only in-frame clones, some missing. The sample lists over 110,000 clones, 93% occurring once. The sequences come from peripheral blood, collected after recovery from COVID-19. This sequence joins TRBV28 and TRBJ1-6, with D perhaps TRBD1 (5 bases). The clonotype was recovered from an adult who had recovered from COVID-19. Here the CDR3 reads CASSTGTPGNSPLHF. DNA for the CDR3: TGTGCCAGCAGTACAGGAACCCCGGGGAATTCACCCCTCCACTTT.